This TCR beta chain was sequenced in a study of Ad26.COV2.S vaccination and SARS-CoV-2 variants. For this clone: The identical CDR3 is also encoded by other nucleotide sequences in the sample.

Sequencing used immunoSEQ multiplex PCR; TCRdb keeps in-frame clones, though not all of them. The sample lists hundreds of thousands of clones, 88% occurring once. The CDR3 length is 13 residues. V was shortened by 4 bases and J by 1 base, with 7 bases between the two germline ends. Indicated treatment: around 19 received Ad26.COV2.S at low or high dose, single or two shots; 5 received placebo; per-sample allocation not given. Samples came from day 63 after the first vaccine or placebo injection. The chain links TRBV12-3 or TRBV12-4 to TRBJ1-1; maybe TRBD1 (6 bases). The sequencing used peripheral blood, collected in a trial of Ad26.COV2.S vaccine versus placebo. This TCR was recovered from a person aged 18-60 years who received the Ad26.COV2.S COVID-19 vaccine or a placebo. The CDR3 loop is CASSSTGNTEAFF. CDR3 nucleotide sequence: TGTGCCAGCAGTTCGACAGGGAACACTGAAGCTTTCTTT.